What follows are 2 T cell receptor beta chains derived from one specimen sequenced in a study of blood T cell repertoires in COVID-19. Sequencing used immunoSEQ multiplex PCR; TCRdb keeps in-frame clones, though not all of them. The sample has some 260,000 clones, 87% seen once. The sequenced sample consisted of peripheral blood. All receptors come from a man between 18 and 35 years old with active or convalescent COVID-19.

This sequence joins TRBV28 and TRBJ2-1; possibly TRBD2 for D (6 bases). The CDR3 contains 16 residues. Germline V CDR1 and CDR2: MDHEN, SYDVKM. V dropped 4 bases and J dropped 5 bases, with 18 bases sitting between them. CDR3 amino acids: CASSWKAGLHDNEQFF. The CDR3 DNA reads TGTGCCAGCAGTTGGAAGGCGGGATTGCACGACAATGAGCAGTTCTTC.

This chain connects TRBV4-3 to TRBJ2-2; weak D call: TRBD1 (5 bases). V shed 0 bases and J shed 5 bases, with 16 bases lying between them. This CDR3 has 17 amino acids. CDR1 and CDR2 (germline): LGHNA, YSLEER. The chain's CDR3 is CASSQEGRGFRTGELFF. The CDR3 nucleotides are TGCGCCAGCAGCCAAGAGGGAAGGGGCTTCAGGACCGGGGAGCTGTTTTTT.